This T cell receptor beta chain was identified during a study of cytomegalovirus exposure and HLA in healthy donors. Looking at the study overall: Early on, a data release was issued that held 80 million or so unique TCRs from HLA-typed donors.

A word on this clone: Its antigen is currently unknown.

Findings and limits, study-wide: The likely explanation for a cluster of highly shared sequence variants was sequencing artifact. Exclusion applied to some V segments, including TRBV6-2 and TRBV6-3, as they were indistinguishable. Follow-up analysis later connected one missense variant in DCLRE1C with trimming of TCR beta V- and J-genes.

The germline V gene encodes CDR1 SNHLY and CDR2 FYNNEI. CDR3 length: 14 residues. V was pared by 4 bases and J by 2 bases, with 11 bases between. Primers included in the PCR were 60 Vbeta and 13 Jbeta primers. Repertoires were generated with immunoSEQ multiplex PCR, while TCRdb's copy carries only in-frame clones and drops some. The sample records 220,000 or so clones, roughly 80% being singletons. Material: PBMCs. The gene calls are TRBV2 and TRBJ1-1; tentatively, D is TRBD1 (6 bases). The receptor was isolated from a middle-aged woman in good health and CMV-seronegative. The CDR3: CASSVGRGNTEAFF. DNA of the CDR3: TGTGCCAGCAGTGTTGGCAGGGGAAACACTGAAGCTTTCTTT.